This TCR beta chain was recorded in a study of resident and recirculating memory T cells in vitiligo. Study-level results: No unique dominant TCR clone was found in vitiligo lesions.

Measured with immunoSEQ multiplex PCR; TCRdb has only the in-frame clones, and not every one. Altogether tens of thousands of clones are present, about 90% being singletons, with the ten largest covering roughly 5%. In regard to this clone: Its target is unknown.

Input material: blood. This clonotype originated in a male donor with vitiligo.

In DNA, the CDR3 is TGCGCCAGCAGCCAAGGCAGACTTGAAAAACTGTTTTTT. This encodes CASSQGRLEKLFF. The chain has TRBV4-3 and TRBJ1-4, with D unclear. This CDR3 spans 13 amino acids. Germline CDR1 LGHNA, CDR2 YSLEER. The germline V and J ends were trimmed by 1 base and 7 bases, with 7 bases remaining between them.